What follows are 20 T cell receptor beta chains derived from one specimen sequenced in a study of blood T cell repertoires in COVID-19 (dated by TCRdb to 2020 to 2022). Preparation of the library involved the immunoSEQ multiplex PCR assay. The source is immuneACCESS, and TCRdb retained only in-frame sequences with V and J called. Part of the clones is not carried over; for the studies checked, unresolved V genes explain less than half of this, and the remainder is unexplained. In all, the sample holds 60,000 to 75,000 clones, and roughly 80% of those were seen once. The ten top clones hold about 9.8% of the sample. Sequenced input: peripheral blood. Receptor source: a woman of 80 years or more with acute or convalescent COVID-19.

The CDR3 sequence is CASSAGQGAGNTIYF. The CDR3, as DNA: TGTGCCAGTAGCGCCGGACAGGGGGCTGGAAACACCATATATTTT. The chain uses TRBV19 and TRBJ1-3, with TRBD1 matching 10 bases. CDR3 length: 15 amino acids. After removal of 6 bases from V and 2 bases from J, the junction contained 4 bases not matched to a gene. Germline V gene lookup returns CDR1 LNHDA and CDR2 SQIVND (reference sequence).

CDR3 protein: CAISESDRGTEAFF. The CDR3 nucleotides are TGTGCCATCAGTGAGTCTGACAGGGGAACTGAAGCTTTCTTT. The V and J genes are TRBV10-3 and TRBJ1-1; 8 bases are shared with TRBD1. V gave up 0 bases and J gave up 5 bases; unmatched junction bases: 2. The CDR3 extends over 14 amino acids. Germline V lookup: CDR1 ENHRY, CDR2 SYGVKD.

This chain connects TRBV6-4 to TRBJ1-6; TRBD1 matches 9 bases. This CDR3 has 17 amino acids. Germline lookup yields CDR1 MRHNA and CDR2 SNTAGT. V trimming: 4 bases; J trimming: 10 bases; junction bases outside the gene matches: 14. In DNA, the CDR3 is TGTGCCAGCAGTGCGTCTGCTCCGGGACAGGGAAACTCACCCCTCCACTTT. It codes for CASSASAPGQGNSPLHF.

The CDR3 coding sequence is TGTGCCAGCAGTGTCAGGACAGACAGAACTGAAGCTTTCTTT. It codes for CASSVRTDRTEAFF. The chain uses TRBV2 and TRBJ1-1; possibly TRBD1 for D (6 bases). Deletions cut 4 bases from V and 5 bases from J, with 14 bases between. The germline V gene has CDR1 SNHLY and CDR2 FYNNEI. The CDR3 length is 14 residues.

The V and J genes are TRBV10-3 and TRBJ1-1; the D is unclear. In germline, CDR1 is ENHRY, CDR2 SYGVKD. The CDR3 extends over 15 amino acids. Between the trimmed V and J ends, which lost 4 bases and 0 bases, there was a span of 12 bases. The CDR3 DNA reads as TGTGCCATCAGTGGAGTAGGAGGAATGAACACTGAAGCTTTCTTT. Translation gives CAISGVGGMNTEAFF.

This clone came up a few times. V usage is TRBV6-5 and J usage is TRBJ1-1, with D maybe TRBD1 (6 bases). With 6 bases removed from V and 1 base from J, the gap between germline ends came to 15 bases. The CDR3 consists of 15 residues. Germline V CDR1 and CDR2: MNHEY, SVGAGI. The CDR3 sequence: CASSTGKLENTEAFF. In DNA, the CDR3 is TGTGCCAGCAGCACAGGGAAATTGGAGAACACTGAAGCTTTCTTT.

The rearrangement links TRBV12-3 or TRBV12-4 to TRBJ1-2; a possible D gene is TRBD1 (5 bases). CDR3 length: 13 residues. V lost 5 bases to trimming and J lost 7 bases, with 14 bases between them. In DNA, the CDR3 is TGTGCCAGCAGTCCAGGGTTTTCGGGTGGCTACACCTTC. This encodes CASSPGFSGGYTF.

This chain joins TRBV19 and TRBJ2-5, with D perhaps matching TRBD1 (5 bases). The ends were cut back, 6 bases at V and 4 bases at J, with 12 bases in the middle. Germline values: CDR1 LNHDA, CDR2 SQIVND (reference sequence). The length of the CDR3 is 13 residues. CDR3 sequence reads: CASRGVPGETQYF. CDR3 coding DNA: TGTGCCAGTAGAGGGGTCCCGGGAGAGACCCAGTACTTC.

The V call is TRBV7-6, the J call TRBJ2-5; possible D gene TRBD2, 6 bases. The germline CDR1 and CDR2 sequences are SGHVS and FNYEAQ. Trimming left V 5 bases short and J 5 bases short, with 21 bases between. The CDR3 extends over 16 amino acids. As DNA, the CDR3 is TGTGCCAGCAGCCGCCAGGGAGGTCAGGGCGGCGAGACCCAGTACTTC. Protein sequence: CASSRQGGQGGETQYF.

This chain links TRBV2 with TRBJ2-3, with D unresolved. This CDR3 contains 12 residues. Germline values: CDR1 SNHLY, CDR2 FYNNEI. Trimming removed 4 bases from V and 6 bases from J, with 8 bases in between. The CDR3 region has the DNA TGTGCCAGCAGTGTGTTCTCTGATACGCAGTATTTT. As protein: CASSVFSDTQYF.

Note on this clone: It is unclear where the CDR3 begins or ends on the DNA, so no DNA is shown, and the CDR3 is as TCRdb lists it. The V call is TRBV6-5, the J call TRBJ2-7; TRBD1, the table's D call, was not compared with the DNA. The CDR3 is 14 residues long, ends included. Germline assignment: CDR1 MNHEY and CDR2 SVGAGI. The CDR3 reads CASSYFQVSYEQYF.

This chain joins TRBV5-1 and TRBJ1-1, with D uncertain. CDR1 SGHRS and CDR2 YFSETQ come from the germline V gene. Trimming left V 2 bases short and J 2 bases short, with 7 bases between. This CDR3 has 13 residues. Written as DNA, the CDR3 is TGCGCCAGCAGCTTTACAGTTAACACTGAAGCTTTCTTT. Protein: CASSFTVNTEAFF.

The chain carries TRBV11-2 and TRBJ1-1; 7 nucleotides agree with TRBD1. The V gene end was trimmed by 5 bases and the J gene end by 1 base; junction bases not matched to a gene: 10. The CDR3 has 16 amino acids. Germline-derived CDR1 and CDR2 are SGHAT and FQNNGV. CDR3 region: CASSPQGGRSNTEAFF. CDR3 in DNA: TGTGCCAGCAGCCCCCAAGGGGGCAGGTCGAACACTGAAGCTTTCTTT.

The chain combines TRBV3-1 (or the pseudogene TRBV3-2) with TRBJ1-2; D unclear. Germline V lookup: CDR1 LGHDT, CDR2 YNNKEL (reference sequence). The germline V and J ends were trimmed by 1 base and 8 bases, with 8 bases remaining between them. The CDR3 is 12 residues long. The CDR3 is CASSQGSSGYTF. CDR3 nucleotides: TGTGCCAGCAGCCAAGGCAGTTCCGGCTACACCTTC.

The CDR3 DNA reads as TGCGCCAGCAGCATGAGCGCCGGGACAGGGCGTAGCACAGATACGCAGTATTTT. Amino acids: CASSMSAGTGRSTDTQYF. V gene TRBV5-1 combines with J gene TRBJ2-3; 9 bases fit TRBD1. J gave up 0 bases and V 4 bases, and 12 bases lay outside the gene matches. Germline V gene sequence: CDR1 SGHRS, CDR2 YFSETQ. This CDR3 spans 18 amino acids.

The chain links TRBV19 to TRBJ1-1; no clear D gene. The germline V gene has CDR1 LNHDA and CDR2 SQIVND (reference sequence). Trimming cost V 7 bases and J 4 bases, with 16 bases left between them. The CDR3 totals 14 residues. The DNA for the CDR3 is TGTGCCAGTACCCTAAATAGGCGAGGCACTGAAGCTTTCTTT. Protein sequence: CASTLNRRGTEAFF.

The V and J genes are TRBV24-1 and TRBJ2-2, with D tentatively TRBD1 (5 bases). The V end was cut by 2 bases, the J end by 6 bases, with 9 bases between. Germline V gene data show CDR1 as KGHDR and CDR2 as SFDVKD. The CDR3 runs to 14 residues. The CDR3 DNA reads TGTGCCACCAGTGATTCTTCAGGGCCCGGGGAGCTGTTTTTT. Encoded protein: CATSDSSGPGELFF.

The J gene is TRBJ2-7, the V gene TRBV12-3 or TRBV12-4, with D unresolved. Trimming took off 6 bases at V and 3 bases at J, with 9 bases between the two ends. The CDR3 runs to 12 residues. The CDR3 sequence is CASSPRIYEQYF. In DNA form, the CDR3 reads TGTGCCAGCAGCCCTCGTATCTACGAGCAGTACTTC.

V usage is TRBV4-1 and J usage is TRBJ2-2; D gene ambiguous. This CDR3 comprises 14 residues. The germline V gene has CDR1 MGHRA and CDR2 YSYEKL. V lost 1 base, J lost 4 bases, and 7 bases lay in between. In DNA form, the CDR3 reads TGCGCCAGCAGCCAAGTTGACATCACCGGGGAGCTGTTTTTT. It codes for CASSQVDITGELFF.

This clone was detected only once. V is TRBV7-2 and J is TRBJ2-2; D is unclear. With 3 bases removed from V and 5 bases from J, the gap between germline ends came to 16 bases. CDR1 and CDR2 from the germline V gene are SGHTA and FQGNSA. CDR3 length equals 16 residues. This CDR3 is CASSFVSASRTGELFF. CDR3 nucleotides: TGTGCCAGCAGCTTCGTCTCGGCCTCGAGGACCGGGGAGCTGTTTTTT.